This T cell receptor (beta chain) was captured in a study of beta chain features in type 1 diabetes. Study outcomes and limitations: In every one of the four CD4+ subsets, TCRB CDR3s were moderately but significantly shorter in Type 1 diabetes patients.

In regard to this clone: Its cognate antigen is unknown.

Expressed TCRB transcripts were sequenced because the entire RNA isolate underwent reverse transcription. Repertoires were generated with immunoSEQ multiplex PCR, while TCRdb's copy carries only in-frame clones and drops some. The sample consists of 200,000 to 300,000 clones, about 14% of them appearing once. This CDR3 is built from 13 residues. The V end was cut by 0 bases, the J end by 5 bases, with 10 bases between. CDR1 and CDR2 from the germline V gene are SQVTM and ANQGSEA. This TCR came from a man in his thirties or forties with type 1 diabetes. J is TRBJ1-1 and V is TRBV29-1; D not certain. Sample: naive CD4+ T cells from blood. In nucleotides, the CDR3 is TGCAGCGTTGAAGAGAGGTCGGAGACTGAAGCTTTCTTT. This encodes CSVEERSETEAFF.